These T cell receptor beta chains were read from a single sample in a study of cytomegalovirus exposure and HLA in healthy donors. Profiling relied on immunoSEQ multiplex PCR, and the TCRdb table lists in-frame clones only, not all of them. Of some 150,000 clones listed, about 79% are singletons. The specimen was PBMCs. The receptors shown here come from a man aged 40-49 years in good health and CMV-seropositive. Each CDR3 is given with its conserved first and last residue. Each record gives: J gene, clone size, V gene, D gene, CDR3 protein, CDR3 DNA. The D gene is left open where the match is weak. Clone size is given for some rows only: seen once, a few or many times, or a class if the clone is expanded.

>TRBJ2-7|-|TRBV7-9|-
CAMGPWGQGSSYEQYF
TGTGCCATGGGGCCCTGGGGGCAAGGGAGCTCCTACGAGCAGTACTTC
>TRBJ2-5|-|TRBV18|TRBD2
CASSPPNTSGGVQYF
TGTGCCAGCTCACCACCTAACACTAGCGGAGGTGTCCAGTACTTC
>TRBJ1-2|-|TRBV27|-
CASRDFYGYTF
TGTGCCAGCCGGGACTTTTATGGCTACACCTTC
>TRBJ2-7|-|TRBV10-3|TRBD1
CAISEPGGEQYF
TGTGCCATCAGTGAGCCAGGGGGCGAGCAGTACTTC
>TRBJ2-7|once|TRBV27|-
CASSPLGVTGYSYEQYF
TGTGCCAGCAGTCCCCTCGGAGTAACAGGGTACTCCTACGAGCAGTACTTC
>TRBJ2-3|-|TRBV7-3|-
CASSSRRGTTDTQYF
TGTGCCAGCAGCTCCCGGCGCGGGACCACAGATACGCAGTATTTT
>TRBJ1-1|-|TRBV7-2|-
CASSVYGAEAFF
TGTGCCAGCAGCGTTTACGGAGCTGAAGCTTTCTTT
>TRBJ1-1|-|TRBV6-1|-
CASSELPGQLNTEAFF
TGTGCCAGCAGTGAATTGCCCGGACAGTTGAACACTGAAGCTTTCTTT
>TRBJ2-7|-|TRBV5-1|-
CASSLYRDKEAYEQYF
TGCGCCAGCAGCCTGTACCGGGACAAAGAAGCGTACGAGCAGTACTTC
>TRBJ2-7|-|TRBV10-2|-
CAGAAQANYEQYF
TGCGCCGGGGCCGCACAGGCGAACTACGAGCAGTACTTC
>TRBJ2-7|-|TRBV30|TRBD1
CAWGQGYEQYF
TGTGCCTGGGGACAGGGATACGAGCAGTACTTC
>TRBJ1-2|-|TRBV6-5|-
CASTSGLGYGYTF
TGTGCCAGCACCTCAGGGTTAGGTTATGGCTACACCTTC
>TRBJ2-5|-|TRBV6-5|-
CASKPGPELETQYF
TGTGCCAGCAAACCGGGTCCTGAGTTAGAGACCCAGTACTTC
>TRBJ2-7|-|TRBV6-1|-
CASSEPPIGLDYEQYF
TGTGCCAGCAGTGAACCACCCATTGGGCTTGACTACGAGCAGTACTTC
>TRBJ2-1|-|TRBV7-9|TRBD2
CASMETASGSNEQFF
TGTGCCAGCATGGAGACTGCTAGCGGGAGTAATGAGCAGTTCTTC
>TRBJ2-1|-|TRBV29-1|TRBD2
CSVSGRRNNEQFF
TGCAGCGTTAGCGGGAGACGGAACAATGAGCAGTTCTTC
>TRBJ1-1|-|TRBV18|-
CASSPDRNTNTEAFF
TGTGCCAGCTCACCAGACAGAAATACGAACACTGAAGCTTTCTTT
>TRBJ2-2|-|TRBV29-1|-
CSVEVTRTTGELFF
TGCAGCGTTGAAGTGACACGAACAACCGGGGAGCTGTTTTTT
>TRBJ2-7|once|TRBV19|TRBD1
CASSSGQGVYEQYF
TGTGCCAGTAGTTCGGGACAGGGAGTCTACGAGCAGTACTTC
>TRBJ2-3|-|TRBV7-3|-
CASSPRGTDTQYF
TGTGCCAGCAGCCCCCGCGGAACAGATACGCAGTATTTT
>TRBJ2-2|-|TRBV5-1|TRBD1
CASRGQASNTGELFF
TGCGCCAGCAGGGGACAGGCGTCGAACACCGGGGAGCTGTTTTTT
>TRBJ2-1|-|TRBV11-2|-
CASSLETSSYNEQFF
TGTGCCAGCAGCTTGGAGACGAGCTCCTACAATGAGCAGTTCTTC
>TRBJ1-5|-|TRBV6-5|-
CASSWGPYQPQHF
TGTGCCAGCAGTTGGGGGCCTTATCAGCCCCAGCATTTT
>TRBJ2-1|-|TRBV5-1|TRBD2
CASSAPGLAGINEQFF
TGCGCCAGCAGCGCGCCCGGACTAGCGGGGATCAATGAGCAGTTCTTC
>TRBJ2-5|-|TRBV14|-
CASSQGLRETQYF
TGTGCCAGCAGCCAAGGTCTCCGAGAGACCCAGTACTTC
>TRBJ2-3|-|TRBV5-1|-
CASSTALDTQYF
TGCGCCAGCAGTACCGCACTTGATACGCAGTATTTT
>TRBJ2-7|-|TRBV6-5|-
CASSSRTVDDYEQYF
TGTGCCAGCAGCTCCCGGACAGTGGATGACTACGAGCAGTACTTC
>TRBJ2-5|few|TRBV9|TRBD2
CASSAATSGDRETQYF
TGTGCCAGCAGCGCTGCGACTAGCGGCGACAGGGAGACCCAGTACTTC
>TRBJ2-3|-|TRBV7-9|TRBD1
CASSPHRDRGSADTQYF
TGTGCCAGCAGCCCACACCGGGACAGGGGGTCTGCAGATACGCAGTATTTT
>TRBJ1-2|few|TRBV5-1|TRBD1
CASSPTPDRGGGYTF
TGCGCCAGCAGCCCAACCCCCGACAGGGGGGGCGGCTACACCTTC
>TRBJ2-1|-|TRBV9|-
CASSERPRAASYNEQFF
TGTGCCAGCAGCGAGAGGCCCCGAGCGGCCTCCTACAATGAGCAGTTCTTC
>TRBJ2-1|-|TRBV5-1|-
CASSPGSREAYNEQFF
TGCGCCAGCAGCCCGGGTTCGAGGGAGGCTTACAATGAGCAGTTCTTC
>TRBJ1-1|-|TRBV11-2|TRBD1
CASSGQGDTEAFF
TGTGCCAGCAGCGGACAGGGGGACACTGAAGCTTTCTTT
>TRBJ1-5|few|TRBV6-6|-
CASSYGGGNQPQHF
TGTGCCAGCAGTTACGGGGGGGGCAATCAGCCCCAGCATTTT
>TRBJ2-7|few|TRBV11-2|TRBD2
CASSRTSGSSYEQYF
TGTGCCAGCAGCCGGACTAGCGGGAGCTCCTACGAGCAGTACTTC
>TRBJ2-1|-|TRBV7-2|TRBD2
CASRGGTRYNEQFF
TGTGCCAGCAGGGGGGGGACCCGCTACAATGAGCAGTTCTTC
>TRBJ2-7|-|TRBV6-6|-
CASSIDTTYVGQYF
TGTGCCAGCAGTATCGACACAACCTACGTTGGGCAGTACTTC
>TRBJ1-2|-|TRBV19|-
CASSVPVPGRYGYTF
TGTGCCAGTAGTGTCCCAGTCCCAGGGAGGTATGGCTACACCTTC
>TRBJ1-1|-|TRBV5-1|-
CASSLGLGRNTEAFF
TGCGCCAGCAGCTTGGGCCTAGGGAGGAACACTGAAGCTTTCTTT
>TRBJ2-2|-|TRBV18|-
CASSPQGWELFF
TGTGCCAGCTCGCCTCAGGGTTGGGAGCTGTTTTTT
>TRBJ2-1|-|TRBV5-1|TRBD1
CASSPGGRSYNEQFF
TGCGCCAGCAGCCCAGGGGGCAGATCCTACAATGAGCAGTTCTTC
>TRBJ2-1|once|TRBV27|TRBD2
CASRDGRTNEQFF
TGTGCCAGCCGGGACGGGAGGACGAATGAGCAGTTCTTC
>TRBJ2-1|-|TRBV5-1|TRBD1
CASSLGQGAFDEQFF
TGCGCCAGCAGCTTGGGACAGGGGGCGTTCGATGAGCAGTTCTTC
>TRBJ2-3|-|TRBV7-3|TRBD2
CASSLTRTGGGLSDTQYF
TGTGCCAGCAGCTTAACCCGGACGGGAGGAGGACTCTCAGATACGCAGTATTTT
>TRBJ2-3|-|TRBV15|-
CATSRQGGDTQYF
TGTGCCACCAGCAGACAGGGCGGAGATACGCAGTATTTT
>TRBJ2-1|-|TRBV28|TRBD2
CASSTRSGGYNEQFF
TGTGCCAGCAGTACTCGTAGCGGGGGCTACAATGAGCAGTTCTTC
>TRBJ1-3|-|TRBV11-2|-
CASSLYLRDSGNTIYF
TGTGCCAGCAGCTTATATCTGCGGGACTCTGGAAACACCATATATTTT
>TRBJ2-1|-|TRBV30|TRBD2
CAWIGGLANEQFF
TGTGCCTGGATTGGCGGACTAGCGAATGAGCAGTTCTTC
>TRBJ2-1|-|TRBV5-8|TRBD2
CASSLSGRSYNEQFF
TGTGCCAGCAGCTTGAGCGGGAGGTCCTACAATGAGCAGTTCTTC
>TRBJ2-1|-|TRBV5-1|TRBD2
CASSLSPAGDYNEQFF
TGCGCCAGCAGCCTCAGCCCAGCGGGAGATTACAATGAGCAGTTCTTC
>TRBJ1-2|-|TRBV4-2|-
CASSQARGEAGYGYTF
TGTGCCAGCAGCCAAGCCCGGGGCGAAGCGGGGTATGGCTACACCTTC
>TRBJ2-1|-|TRBV2|TRBD2
CASGGLAGDNEQFF
TGTGCCAGCGGTGGACTAGCGGGAGATAATGAGCAGTTCTTC
>TRBJ2-5|-|TRBV6-1|TRBD1
CALDRGETQYF
TGTGCCTTAGACAGGGGAGAGACCCAGTACTTC
>TRBJ2-2|-|TRBV7-6|TRBD2
CASSLVSRREGANTGELFF
TGTGCCAGCAGCTTAGTGAGTCGGCGGGAGGGCGCGAACACCGGGGAGCTGTTTTTT
>TRBJ1-2|-|TRBV30|TRBD1
CAFGTGGDGYGYTF
TGTGCCTTTGGGACAGGGGGCGACGGCTATGGCTACACCTTC
>TRBJ1-1|-|TRBV27|-
CASSRPGWSTEAFF
TGTGCCAGCAGTCGTCCAGGGTGGAGCACTGAAGCTTTCTTT
>TRBJ1-4|-|TRBV28|-
CASSPNAGVPNEKLFF
TGTGCCAGCAGCCCTAACGCAGGGGTACCTAATGAAAAACTGTTTTTT